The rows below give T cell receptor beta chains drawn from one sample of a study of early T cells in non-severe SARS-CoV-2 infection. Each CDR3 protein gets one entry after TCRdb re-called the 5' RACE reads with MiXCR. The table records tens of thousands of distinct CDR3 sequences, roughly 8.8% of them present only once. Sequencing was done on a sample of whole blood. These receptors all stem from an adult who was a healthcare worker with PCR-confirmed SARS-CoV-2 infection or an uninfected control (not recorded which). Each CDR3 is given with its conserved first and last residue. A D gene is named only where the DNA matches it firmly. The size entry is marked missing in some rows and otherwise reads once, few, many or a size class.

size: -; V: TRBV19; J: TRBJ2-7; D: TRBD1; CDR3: CASSMGQATYEQYF
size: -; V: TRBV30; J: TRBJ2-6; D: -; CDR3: CAWSRTGGANVLTF
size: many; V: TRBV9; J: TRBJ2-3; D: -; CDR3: CASSVDSSTDTQYF
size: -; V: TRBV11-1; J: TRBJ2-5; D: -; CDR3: CASSLDSALGETQYF
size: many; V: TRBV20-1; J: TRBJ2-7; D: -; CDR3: CSALKVGLEDEQYF
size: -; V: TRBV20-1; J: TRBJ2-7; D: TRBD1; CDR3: CSASRQGASYEQYF
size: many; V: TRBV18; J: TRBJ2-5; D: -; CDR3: CASSPYQETQYF
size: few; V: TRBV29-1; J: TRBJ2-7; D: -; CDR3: CSVGTEYEQYF
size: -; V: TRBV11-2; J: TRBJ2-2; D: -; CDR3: CASSLVVTVTGELFF
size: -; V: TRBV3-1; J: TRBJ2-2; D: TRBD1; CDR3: CASSPGQVITNTGELFF
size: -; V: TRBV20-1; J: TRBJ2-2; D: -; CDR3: CSASPLGQGANTGELFF
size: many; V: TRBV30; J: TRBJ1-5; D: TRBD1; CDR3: CAWGRQGAWQPQHF
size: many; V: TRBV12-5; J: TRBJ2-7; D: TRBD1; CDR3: CASGFGQGVDEQYF
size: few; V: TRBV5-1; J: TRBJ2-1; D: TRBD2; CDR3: CASSGTSGVTDNEQFF
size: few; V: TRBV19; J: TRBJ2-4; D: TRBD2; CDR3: CASSSGGATKNIQYF